The T cell receptor (beta chain) described here comes from a study of shared clonotypes between healthy human individuals (dated by TCRdb to 2020 to 2022). At the level of the whole study: The cohort included three men and two women between 18 and 49 years of age. Libraries were prepared and TCR repertoires were sequenced by different laboratories using diverse techniques, in order to increase sequencing depth and limit assay-specific biases. Blood TCR repertoires of five healthy adults were deeply sequenced to estimate repertoire size and the extent of clonotype sharing between individuals. Leukapheresis yielded between about 0.85 and 9 billion PBMCs per donor. For each donor, CD4 naive and CD4 memory were each given three plates, CD8 naive was given two plates, and CD8 memory was given one plate. General conclusions and limits of the study: Sampling was restricted to blood, and TCR repertoires in tissue are likely to differ from TCR repertoires in blood. Higher generation probabilities were observed for clonotypes shared by all four sorted-subset donors than for non-shared clonotypes. Incomplete sequencing was indicated by rarefaction of sorted-subset datasets, despite the large sequencing depth. Because the study included a small number of donors, the genetic and exposure-history diversity represented was limited. Sharing across a handful of donors was observed for about 5% of naive CD4, 3% to 4% of naive CD8, around 2.5% of memory CD4, and 0.4% of memory CD8 clonotypes. Larger estimated clonotype richness was generally found for naive subsets than for memory subsets. Pairwise subsampling indicated that sequencing depth was expected to affect the degree of clonotype sharing among donors.

This clone was counted once. The antigen this receptor binds is unknown. Base qualities are missing; no much larger clone stands one base away. TCR CDR3 regions were amplified from genomic DNA by multiplex PCR using the deep immunoSEQ assay. Extracted genomic DNA from each cell subset was spread evenly across all wells of several immunoSEQ 96-well plates, with each plate serving as a replicate. For sorted subsets, roughly 200 ng of genomic DNA, equivalent to some 33,000 T cell genomes, went into each replicate PCR. Purified libraries were quantified with a Qubit 3.0 fluorometer, sized on a Bioanalyzer 2100, and re-quantified with the KAPA Library Quantification kit. Each immunoSEQ 96-well plate was sequenced on its own single-read 150-cycle Illumina NextSeq 550 flow cell. In the paper's pipeline: Because only junctional sequences without quality scores were contained in the immunoSEQ output, filtering matching that applied to full-length reads could not be performed. To assign V/J genes and CDR3, sequences were annotated using PyIR, a Python wrapper for IgBLAST v1.9, with IMGT germline references. Reads were filtered out if the reads had weak V/J assignments (E-value above 1e-6), no CDR3, stop codons, out-of-frame junctions, or ambiguous translated residues. V3J clonotypes were defined as sequences sharing the same inferred V gene, J gene, and CDR3 amino acid sequence. To compute the percentage overlap between repertoires, the number of shared unique clonotypes was divided by the size of the smaller repertoire. RTK rarefaction, the Chao1 estimator, and Recon v2.1 estimates of unobserved clonotypes were used to assess repertoire richness. For all TCRbeta clonotypes obtained by the gDNA method from a few donors, generation probabilities were computed with OLGA. This is the immuneACCESS table as TCRdb keeps it, with only in-frame sequences that have V and J called. A part of the clones is gone; compared with another copy, unresolved V genes explain less than half, and the rest is unexplained. V, J and clone size are those of that table, while D and trimming were read from the DNA. The table for this sample lists 950,000 to 1,300,000 clones; approximately 72% of them were counted only once. The ten biggest clones cover 1.4% to 1.5% of the sample.

The donors were healthy, HIV-negative adults who had no recently reported acute infections or vaccinations. Every donor was a Caucasian adult living in Nashville, Tennessee, USA. CD4+ T cells were enriched by magnetic negative selection, after which naive cells were positively selected on CD45RA and the negative fraction was taken as the memory subset. Blood was obtained by leukapheresis, after which PBMCs were separated by Ficoll-Histopaque density gradient centrifugation and cryopreserved in liquid nitrogen vapor phase. Analytical flow cytometry was used to check the purity and quantity of every magnetically sorted T cell population. Each sorted fraction had its genomic DNA isolated and then quantified by UV absorbance on a Nanodrop 2000c. V is cut back by 2 bases and J by 1 base, with 5 bases in the junction unmatched. The CDR3 spans 15 residues, from the cysteine through the phenylalanine. Just CDR3 DNA is preserved here, 45 bases in frame from base 1. The germline V gene gives CDR1 as SGHRS and CDR2 as YFSETQ.

Sequenced input: memory CD4+ T cells sorted from blood. Explained via the paper, the cell subset or site label denotes: CD45RA-negative fraction. The clonotype was recovered from a man between 18 and 29 years old in good health. The sequence is built from TRBV5-1 and TRBJ1-2; TRBD1 agrees with 7 junctional bases. The DNA reads TGCGCCAGCAGCTTAGGACAGGCCAGTAACTATGGCTACACCTTC. Translated, it gives CASSLGQASNYGYTF.